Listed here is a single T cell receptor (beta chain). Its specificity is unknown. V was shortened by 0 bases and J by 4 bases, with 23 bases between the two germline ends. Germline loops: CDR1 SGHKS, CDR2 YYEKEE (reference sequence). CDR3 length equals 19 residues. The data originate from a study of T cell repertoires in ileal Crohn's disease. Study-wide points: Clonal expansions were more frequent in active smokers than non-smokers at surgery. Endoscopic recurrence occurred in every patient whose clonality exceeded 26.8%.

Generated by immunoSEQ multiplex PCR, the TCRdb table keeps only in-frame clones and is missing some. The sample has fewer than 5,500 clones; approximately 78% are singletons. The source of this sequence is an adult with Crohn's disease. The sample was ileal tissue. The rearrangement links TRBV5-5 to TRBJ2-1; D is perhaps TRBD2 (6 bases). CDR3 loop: CASSLEGSGSGLGYNEQFF. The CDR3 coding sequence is TGTGCCAGCAGCTTGGAGGGTAGCGGTTCTGGGCTGGGTTACAATGAGCAGTTCTTC.